The clone carrying this T cell receptor (beta chain) was recorded only once. What it binds is not known. Distinct nucleotide sequences in the sample also encode this CDR3. CD45RO-negative, CCR7-positively selected cells formed the naive CD8 fraction, excluding terminally differentiated effector memory CD45RA+ cells. This sample stems from a study of shared clonotypes between healthy human individuals. Study results and limitations: Rarefaction revealed incomplete sorted-subset sequencing despite large depth. Exclusively blood specimens were collected; tissue repertoires likely differ.

TCRdb's copy holds only in-frame clones and misses some; the assay was immunoSEQ multiplex PCR. The sample carries around 1,900,000 clones, just under 95% recorded once. Deletions cut 0 bases from V and 4 bases from J, with 9 bases between. Germline V lookup: CDR1 MDHEN, CDR2 SYDVKM. The CDR3 spans 14 residues. The TCR originated in a man between 18 and 35 years old in good health. Some clones in this sample may be carry-over from other donors' samples. This rearrangement joins TRBV28 to TRBJ1-1; a possible D gene is TRBD1 (5 bases). The sequenced sample consisted of naive CD8+ T cells from PBMCs. The CDR3 DNA reads TGTGCCAGCAGTTTATGGGCGGGGGGCACTGAAGCTTTCTTT. This encodes CASSLWAGGTEAFF.